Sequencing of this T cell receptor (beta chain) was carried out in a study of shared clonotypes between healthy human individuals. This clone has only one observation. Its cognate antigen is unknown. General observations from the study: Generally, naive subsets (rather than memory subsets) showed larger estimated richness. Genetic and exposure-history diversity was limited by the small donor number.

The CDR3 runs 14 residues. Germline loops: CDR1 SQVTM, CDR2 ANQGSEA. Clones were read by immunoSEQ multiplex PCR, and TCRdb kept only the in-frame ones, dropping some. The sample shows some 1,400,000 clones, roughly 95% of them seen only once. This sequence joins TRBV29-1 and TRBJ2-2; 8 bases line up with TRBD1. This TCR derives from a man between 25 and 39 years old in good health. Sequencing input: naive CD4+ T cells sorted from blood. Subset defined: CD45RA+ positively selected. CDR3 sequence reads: CRNTDRVRAGELFF. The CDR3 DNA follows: TGCAGGAATACGGACAGGGTTCGGGCCGGGGAGCTGTTTTTT.